This T cell receptor beta chain was recovered during a study of T cell repertoires in cytomegalovirus infection. Regarding the study as a whole: Cumulative frequency of public TCR beta families picked out carriers of CMV plus the relevant HLA.

One entry per CDR3 protein, called by TCRdb with MiXCR from the reads. The sample has 310,000 or so distinct CDR3 sequences, roughly a quarter seen once. The CDR3 has 13 residues. V dropped 5 bases and J dropped 11 bases, with 18 bases sitting between them. Germline lookup yields CDR1 MDHEN and CDR2 SYDVKM. This clonotype came up many times. What it recognizes is unknown. The chain employs TRBV28 and TRBJ1-1; D might be TRBD1 (6 bases). The receptor's source is a human donor in good health (CMV status not recorded). Some clones in this sample may be carry-over from other donors' samples. The sample consisted of PBMCs. The CDR3 reads CASSPTGLFGAFF. The CDR3 coding sequence is TGTGCCAGCAGTCCAACAGGGCTCTTTGGCGCTTTCTTT.